The rows below give T cell receptor beta chains drawn from one sample of a study of blood T cell repertoires in COVID-19. Some clones are missing from TCRdb's copy, which holds only in-frame ones; the method was immunoSEQ multiplex PCR. The top ten hold 3% to 4% of the sample, which has a few hundred thousand clones, 82% seen once. Sequences were obtained from PBMCs or T cells enriched from blood (not recorded which). All receptors come from a woman between 55 and 75 years old who had recovered from COVID-19. CDR3s include the opening cysteine and the closing phenylalanine or tryptophan. The D gene is left open where the match is weak. Where a row states a size, it is once, few, many or the class of an expanded clone; other rows omit it.

d_gene	v_gene	abundance	j_gene	CDR3aa	CDR3nt
NA	TRBV6-5	NA	TRBJ2-6	CAIQFAGANVLTF	TGTGCCATCCAGTTTGCTGGGGCCAACGTCCTGACTTTC
TRBD2	TRBV6-5	few	TRBJ2-7	CASSYSSGVGSYEQYF	TGTGCCAGCAGTTACTCTAGCGGGGTTGGATCCTACGAGCAGTACTTC
NA	TRBV5-8	NA	TRBJ2-1	CASSPRLTSYNEQFF	TGTGCCAGCAGCCCCCGACTGACCTCCTACAATGAGCAGTTCTTC
NA	TRBV9	once	TRBJ2-5	CASSVVPTPGETQYF	TGTGCCAGCAGCGTAGTCCCGACCCCAGGAGAGACCCAGTACTTC
NA	TRBV25-1	few	TRBJ2-7	CASTGSNYEQYF	TGTGCCAGTACCGGGTCGAACTACGAGCAGTACTTC
NA	TRBV19	NA	TRBJ1-4	CASSDRGGNEKLFF	TGTGCCAGTAGTGACCGGGGGGGGAATGAAAAACTGTTTTTT
NA	TRBV7-3	once	TRBJ2-7	CASSHGMGEQYF	TGTGCCAGCAGCCACGGGATGGGCGAGCAGTACTTC
NA	TRBV5-1	NA	TRBJ2-7	CASSFRLSGEQYF	TGCGCCAGCAGCTTTAGACTATCTGGGGAGCAGTACTTC
NA	TRBV4-1	NA	TRBJ2-3	CASSQGTHTDTQYF	TGCGCCAGCAGCCAAGGAACTCACACAGATACGCAGTATTTT
NA	TRBV6-1	NA	TRBJ1-1	CASSDRLGVGTEAFF	TGTGCCAGCAGTGACCGGTTAGGGGTGGGCACTGAAGCTTTCTTT
TRBD2	TRBV18	NA	TRBJ2-1	CASSPGSGGWTGNEQFF	TGTGCCAGCTCACCAGGTTCGGGAGGCTGGACCGGAAATGAGCAGTTCTTC
TRBD2	TRBV7-6	NA	TRBJ2-7	CASSPIPPGLAGQVPYEQYF	TGTGCCAGCAGCCCCATCCCCCCGGGACTAGCGGGCCAAGTCCCCTACGAGCAGTACTTC
TRBD2	TRBV5-1	NA	TRBJ2-3	CASSLAAGGPDTQYF	TGCGCCAGCAGCTTGGCAGCGGGGGGACCAGATACGCAGTATTTT
TRBD2	TRBV20-1	once	TRBJ2-3	CSASKASGGWGTDTQYF	TGCAGTGCTAGTAAGGCTAGCGGGGGCTGGGGCACAGATACGCAGTATTTT
NA	TRBV2	few	TRBJ1-2	CASTPGGANYGYTF	TGTGCCAGCACCCCCGGGGGGGCGAACTATGGCTACACCTTC
NA	TRBV29-1	few	TRBJ1-2	CSGGASNRYTF	TGCAGCGGGGGGGCCTCCAATCGCTACACCTTC
NA	TRBV5-4	few	TRBJ1-6	CASSSGGSPLHF	TGTGCCAGCAGCAGTGGAGGATCACCCCTCCACTTT
NA	TRBV6-5	NA	TRBJ2-7	CASSIAESYEQYF	TGTGCCAGCAGCATCGCGGAATCCTACGAGCAGTACTTC
NA	TRBV11-3	NA	TRBJ2-7	CASSAHQGYEQYF	TGTGCCAGCAGCGCCCACCAGGGTTACGAGCAGTACTTC
NA	TRBV10-2	few	TRBJ1-5	CASSRGYSYQPQHF	TGCGCCAGCAGCCGGGGGTATTCTTATCAGCCCCAGCATTTT
NA	TRBV9	NA	TRBJ1-2	CASSPLDSGNYGYTF	TGTGCCAGCAGCCCCCTGGACAGTGGTAACTATGGCTACACCTTC
TRBD1	TRBV29-1	NA	TRBJ2-7	CSVSGGLSYEQYF	TGCAGCGTCTCAGGGGGCCTTTCCTACGAGCAGTACTTC
TRBD2	TRBV19	NA	TRBJ2-2	CASSRGGLAGDTGELFF	TGTGCCAGTAGTCGAGGGGGACTAGCGGGGGACACCGGGGAGCTGTTTTTT
TRBD1	TRBV6-2/TRBV6-3	NA	TRBJ1-5	CASSLDRGQGQPQHF	TGTGCCAGCAGTTTAGACAGGGGGCAGGGGCAGCCCCAGCATTTT
TRBD1	TRBV13	NA	TRBJ2-3	CASSLDRPWTGPSDTQYF	TGTGCCAGCAGCTTGGACAGACCCTGGACAGGGCCGTCAGATACGCAGTATTTT
NA	TRBV19	few	TRBJ1-3	CASSENRGNTIYF	TGTGCCAGTAGTGAAAACAGGGGAAACACCATATATTTT